This entry lists 21 T cell receptor beta chains sequenced from one sample in a study of T cells after yellow fever vaccination. In TCRdb, the 5' RACE reads were re-called with MiXCR into one record per CDR3 protein. Here the sample spans around 320,000 distinct CDR3 sequences, 8.7% being singletons. The sequenced sample was CD4+ T cells sorted from PBMCs, obtained 5 days after the yellow fever booster vaccination. These receptors were taken from a man aged 18 to 29 who received the YFV17D yellow fever vaccine.

This clonotype was found a few times. The chain combines TRBV4-1 with TRBJ2-2; possible D gene TRBD2, 6 bases. Trimming shortened V by 4 bases and J by 4 bases, and 16 bases separated the two germline ends. The germline CDR1 and CDR2 sequences are MGHRA and YSYEKL. The CDR3 spans 16 residues. For the CDR3, the DNA is TGCGCCAGCAGCCGATTCGGCGGGGCCTTCACCGGGGAGCTGTTTTTT. It is translated as CASSRFGGAFTGELFF.

V gene TRBV29-1 combines with J gene TRBJ2-3; a weak D match, TRBD1 (7 bases). The CDR3 spans 15 residues. The ends were cut back, 7 bases at V and 2 bases at J, with 19 bases in the middle. The germline V gene encodes CDR1 SQVTM and CDR2 ANQGSEA. CDR3 nucleotide sequence: TGCAGCGCCTCAACAGGGGAGCGGGCCACAGATACGCAGTATTTT. This gives the protein CSASTGERATDTQYF.

The table lists this clonotype with many counts. CDR3 loop: CASSQQGRGDTQYF. Here the CDR3 DNA reads TGCGCCAGCAGCCAACAGGGTAGGGGGGATACGCAGTATTTT. V is TRBV4-3 and J is TRBJ2-3; possible D gene TRBD1, 6 bases. This CDR3 is 14 amino acids long. CDR1 is LGHNA, CDR2 YSLEER, per germline. V was cut by 2 bases and J by 6 bases, with 12 bases left in between.

This clonotype came up a few times. The chain links TRBV15 to TRBJ2-2, with 11 bases identical to TRBD1. The germline gives CDR1 LNHNV, CDR2 YYDKDF (reference sequence). The CDR3 length is 17 residues. V lost 1 base, J lost 4 bases, and 5 bases stayed unmatched. The CDR3 DNA reads as TGTGCCACCAGCAGAGTCAGGGACAGGGGGTTCACCGGGGAGCTGTTTTTT. It codes for CATSRVRDRGFTGELFF. Variable domain in full (rest from reference TRBV15 and TRBJ2-2): DAMVIQNPRYQVTQFGKPVTLSCSQTLNHNVMYWYQQKSSQAPKLLFHYYDKDFNNEADTPDNFQSRRPNTSFCFLDIRSPGLGDTAMYLCATSRVRDRGFTGELFFGEGSRLTVL.

This clonotype was seen a few times. The genes are TRBV5-4 and TRBJ2-3; 9 nucleotides align to TRBD2. The V and J ends lost 2 bases and 5 bases, in that order; junction bases with no gene match: 6. The CDR3 spans 15 residues. Germline values: CDR1 SGHNT, CDR2 YYREEE (reference sequence). The CDR3 DNA follows: TGTGCCAGCAGCTTACGCGGGGGGGCCAGAGATACGCAGTATTTT. It codes for CASSLRGGARDTQYF.

J is TRBJ2-3 and V is TRBV5-1; weak D call: TRBD2 (6 bases). The CDR3 loop spans 19 amino acids. V was cut by 0 bases and J by 2 bases, with 22 bases left in between. Germline-derived CDR1 and CDR2 are SGHRS and YFSETQ. The CDR3 sequence: CASSLARAGNVASTDTQYF. For the CDR3, the DNA is TGCGCCAGCAGCTTGGCTCGCGCGGGGAATGTCGCGTCCACAGATACGCAGTATTTT.

This clonotype was detected a few times. V is TRBV6-5 and J is TRBJ1-1; no reliable D call. There are 12 residues in the CDR3. Trimming removed 5 bases at V and 7 bases at J, with 11 bases between. Germline V lookup: CDR1 MNHEY, CDR2 SVGAGI. The CDR3 sequence: CASSSIGVEAFF. The CDR3 region has the DNA TGTGCCAGCAGTAGTATAGGAGTTGAAGCTTTCTTT.

This clonotype was recorded a few times. The chain combines TRBV12-5 with TRBJ1-2; D not certain. CDR3 size: 14 residues. Germline-derived CDR1 and CDR2 are LGHNT and FRNRAP. V was pared by 1 base and J by 8 bases, with 14 bases between. CDR3: CASGLGITSGGYTF. CDR3 nucleotide sequence: TGTGCTAGTGGTTTGGGGATTACAAGCGGAGGCTACACCTTC.

This sequence joins TRBV20-1 and TRBJ1-5, with D possibly TRBD1 on 6 matching bases. The germline gives CDR1 DFQATT, CDR2 SNEGSKA (reference sequence). The CDR3 totals 12 residues. The V end was cut by 6 bases, the J end by 7 bases, with 13 bases between. CDR3 DNA sequence: TGCAGTGCGCAGCAGGGGACGCAGCCCCAGCATTTT. Its translation is CSAQQGTQPQHF.

Many counts were recorded for this clonotype. The rearrangement links TRBV10-3 to TRBJ1-4; possible D gene TRBD1, 5 bases. Germline V lookup: CDR1 ENHRY, CDR2 SYGVKD. The CDR3 extends over 14 amino acids. Trimming shortened V by 2 bases and J by 7 bases, and 11 bases separated the two germline ends. Here the CDR3 DNA reads TGTGCCATCAGTGAGGTCCAGGGCGGTGAAAAACTGTTTTTT. It encodes CAISEVQGGEKLFF.

This clonotype was detected a few times. The rearrangement links TRBV10-3 to TRBJ1-4; 9 bases are shared with TRBD1. In germline, CDR1 is ENHRY, CDR2 SYGVKD. V lost 0 bases to trimming and J lost 7 bases; unmatched junction nucleotides: 3. The CDR3 spans 15 residues. The chain's CDR3 is CAISESGQGSEKLFF. The CDR3 DNA sequence: TGTGCCATCAGTGAGTCCGGACAGGGGAGTGAAAAACTGTTTTTT.

This clonotype was observed many times. The genes are TRBV7-7 and TRBJ2-7; the D is unclear. The CDR3 runs to 15 residues. The V and J ends lost 1 base and 3 bases respectively, with 13 bases between them. Germline V gene lookup returns CDR1 SSHAT and CDR2 FNYEAQ (reference sequence). This CDR3 is CASSLGPDGVYEQYF. CDR3 in DNA: TGTGCCAGCAGCTTAGGCCCGGACGGCGTCTACGAGCAGTACTTC.

This clonotype was counted between two and nine times. CDR3 sequence: CASSRESVSTDTQYF. In DNA form, the CDR3 reads TGCGCCAGCAGCAGGGAAAGCGTCAGCACAGATACGCAGTATTTT. The chain joins TRBV5-1 to TRBJ2-3, with unresolved D. V was shortened by 4 bases and J by 0 bases, with 12 bases between the two germline ends. CDR3 size: 15 residues. Looked up from germline, CDR1 is SGHRS and CDR2 is YFSETQ.

V and J are TRBV10-3 and TRBJ2-7; unclear D gene. The CDR3 has 13 residues. The germline gives CDR1 ENHRY, CDR2 SYGVKD. V was pared by 0 bases and J by 5 bases, with 8 bases between. The chain's CDR3 is CAISESGIDEQYF. The CDR3 coding sequence is TGTGCCATCAGTGAGTCGGGAATAGACGAGCAGTACTTC.

The chain employs TRBV6-6 and TRBJ2-2; no reliable D call. Trimming left V 7 bases short and J 5 bases short, with 8 bases between. Germline assignment: CDR1 MNHNY and CDR2 SVGAGI (reference sequence). This CDR3 is built from 12 residues. CDR3 protein: CASKKETGELFF. CDR3 nucleotides: TGTGCCAGCAAGAAAGAGACCGGGGAGCTGTTTTTT.

Only a few counts were recorded for this clonotype. The chain carries TRBV9 and TRBJ2-5, with a tentative D call TRBD2 (5 bases). Germline values: CDR1 SGDLS, CDR2 YYNGEE. Trimming cost V 0 bases and J 5 bases, with 14 bases left between them. The CDR3 loop spans 15 amino acids. CDR3 sequence reads: CASSVGWRRAETQYF. The CDR3 bases are TGTGCCAGCAGCGTAGGGTGGCGGCGGGCGGAGACCCAGTACTTC.

This clonotype was recorded a few times. The junction shows a germline mismatch at one end, possibly a read error. The chain is built from TRBV20-1 and TRBJ1-1; TRBD1 aligns across 8 bases. The CDR3 covers 15 residues. Germline V gives CDR1 DFQATT, CDR2 SNEGSKA (reference sequence). CDR3 bases: TGCAGTGCCAGAGGGACGGGGACAGGGAACACTGAAGCTTTCTTT. Residues: CSARGTGTGNTEAFF.

Many counts were recorded for this clonotype. V gene TRBV4-1 combines with J gene TRBJ2-3, with D perhaps matching TRBD1 (5 bases). Germline V gene lookup returns CDR1 MGHRA and CDR2 YSYEKL. The CDR3 contains 12 residues. Trimming pared 4 bases from V and 10 bases from J, leaving 12 bases between. CDR3 DNA: TGCGCCAGCAGCCTTGAAGGGGTCCCGCAGTATTTT. Its protein is CASSLEGVPQYF.

The chain couples TRBV6-5 to TRBJ2-2; D gene uncertain. This CDR3 is 16 amino acids long. CDR1 and CDR2 (germline): MNHEY, SVGAGI. The V and J ends lost 2 bases and 3 bases respectively, with 13 bases between them. CDR3 sequence (DNA): TGTGCCAGCAGTTACACTTCCTTGCGCGACACCGGGGAGCTGTTTTTT. Translation: CASSYTSLRDTGELFF.

This chain joins TRBV12-5 and TRBJ1-2; TRBD1 is a possible D gene (5 bases). The V end was cut by 6 bases, the J end by 5 bases, with 10 bases between. The germline gives CDR1 LGHNT, CDR2 FRNRAP. The CDR3 is 12 residues long. CDR3 nucleotides: TGTGCTAGTGGAACAGGAGGATATGGCTACACCTTC. Amino acid sequence: CASGTGGYGYTF.

J is TRBJ1-5 and V is TRBV5-6; 7 bases align to TRBD1. V was clipped by 4 bases and J by 6 bases; unmatched bases: 13. Germline CDR1 SGHDT, CDR2 YYEEEE. CDR3 length: 16 amino acids. The CDR3 region is CASSLSQGTVGQPQHF. The DNA for the CDR3 is TGTGCCAGCAGCCTATCACAGGGGACAGTCGGTCAGCCCCAGCATTTT.